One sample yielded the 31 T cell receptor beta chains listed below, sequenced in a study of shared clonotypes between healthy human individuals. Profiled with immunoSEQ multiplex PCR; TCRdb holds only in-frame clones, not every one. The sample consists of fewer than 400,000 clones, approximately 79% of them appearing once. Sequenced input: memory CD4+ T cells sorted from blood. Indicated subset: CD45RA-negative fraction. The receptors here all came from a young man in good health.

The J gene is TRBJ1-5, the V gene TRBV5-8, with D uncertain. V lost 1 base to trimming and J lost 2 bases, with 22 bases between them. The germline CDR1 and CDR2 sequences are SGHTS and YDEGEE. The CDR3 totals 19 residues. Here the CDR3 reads CASSLLLSSEHTGNQPQHF. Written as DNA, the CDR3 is TGTGCCAGCAGCTTGCTTTTGTCTAGTGAGCATACGGGCAATCAGCCCCAGCATTTT. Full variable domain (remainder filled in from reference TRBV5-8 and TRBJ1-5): EAGVTQSPTHLIKTRGQQATLRCSPISGHTSVYWYQQALGLGLQFLLWYDEGEERNRGNFPPRFSGRQFPNYSSELNVNALELEDSALYLCASSLLLSSEHTGNQPQHFGDGTRLSIL.

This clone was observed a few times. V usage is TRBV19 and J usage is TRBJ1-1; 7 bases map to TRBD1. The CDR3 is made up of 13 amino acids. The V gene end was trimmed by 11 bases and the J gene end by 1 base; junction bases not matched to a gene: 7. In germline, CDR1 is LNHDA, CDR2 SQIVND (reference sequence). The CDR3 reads CAAKGTANTEAFF. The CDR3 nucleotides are TGTGCCGCAAAAGGGACAGCGAACACTGAAGCTTTCTTT.

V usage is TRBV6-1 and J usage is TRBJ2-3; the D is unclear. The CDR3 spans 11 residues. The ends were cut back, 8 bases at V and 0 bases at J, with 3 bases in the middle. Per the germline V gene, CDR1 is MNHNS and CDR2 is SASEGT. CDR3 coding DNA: TGTGCCAGCCAAAGCACAGATACGCAGTATTTT. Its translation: CASQSTDTQYF.

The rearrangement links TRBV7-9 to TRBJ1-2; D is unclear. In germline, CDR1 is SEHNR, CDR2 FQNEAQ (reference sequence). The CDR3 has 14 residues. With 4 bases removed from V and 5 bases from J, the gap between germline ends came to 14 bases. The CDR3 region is CASSSTGIQYGYTF. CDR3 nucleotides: TGTGCCAGCAGCTCAACCGGGATCCAATATGGCTACACCTTC.

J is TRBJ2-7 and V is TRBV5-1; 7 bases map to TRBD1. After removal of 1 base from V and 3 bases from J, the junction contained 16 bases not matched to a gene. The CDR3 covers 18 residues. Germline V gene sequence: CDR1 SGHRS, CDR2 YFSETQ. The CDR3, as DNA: TGCGCCAGCAGCTTGTGGGGTGAGGTTGGGCAGGGGGACTACGAGCAGTACTTC. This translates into CASSLWGEVGQGDYEQYF.

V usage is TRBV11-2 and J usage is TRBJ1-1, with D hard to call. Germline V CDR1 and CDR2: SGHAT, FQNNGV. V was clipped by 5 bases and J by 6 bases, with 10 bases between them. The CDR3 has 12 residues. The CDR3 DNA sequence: TGTGCCAGCAGCCTCATCCGGGCTGAAGCTTTCTTT. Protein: CASSLIRAEAFF.

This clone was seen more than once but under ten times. The CDR3, as DNA: TGTGCCAGCAGCTTAGACCGACAGCTCTCTGGAAACACCATATATTTT. It encodes CASSLDRQLSGNTIYF. This rearrangement joins TRBV11-2 to TRBJ1-3, with D perhaps TRBD1 (5 bases). The ends were cut back, 0 bases at V and 0 bases at J, with 9 bases in the middle. The CDR3 runs to 16 residues. The germline V gene encodes CDR1 SGHAT and CDR2 FQNNGV.

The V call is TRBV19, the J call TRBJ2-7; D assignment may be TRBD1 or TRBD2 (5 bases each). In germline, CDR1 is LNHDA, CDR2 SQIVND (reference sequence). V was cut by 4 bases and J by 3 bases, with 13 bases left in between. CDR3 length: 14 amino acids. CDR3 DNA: TGTGCCAGTAGTACGGCCTCGAGGGGCTACGAGCAGTACTTC. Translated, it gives CASSTASRGYEQYF.

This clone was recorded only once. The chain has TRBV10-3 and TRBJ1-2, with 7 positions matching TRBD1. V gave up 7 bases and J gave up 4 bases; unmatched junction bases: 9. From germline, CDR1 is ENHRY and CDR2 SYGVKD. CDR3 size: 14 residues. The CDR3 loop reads CAINRPGQTYGYTF. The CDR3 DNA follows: TGTGCCATCAATAGACCGGGACAGACCTATGGCTACACCTTC.

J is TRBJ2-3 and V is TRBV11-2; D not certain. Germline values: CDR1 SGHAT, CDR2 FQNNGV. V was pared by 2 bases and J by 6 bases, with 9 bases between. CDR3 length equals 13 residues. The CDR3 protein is CASSLLPFDTQYF. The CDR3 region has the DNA TGTGCCAGCAGCTTACTCCCCTTCGATACGCAGTATTTT.

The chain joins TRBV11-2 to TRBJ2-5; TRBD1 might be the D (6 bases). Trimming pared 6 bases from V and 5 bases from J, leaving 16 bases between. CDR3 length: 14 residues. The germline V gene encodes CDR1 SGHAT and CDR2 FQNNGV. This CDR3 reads CASSQGQGSETQYF. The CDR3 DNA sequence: TGTGCCAGCAGTCAGGGGCAGGGTTCCGAGACCCAGTACTTC.

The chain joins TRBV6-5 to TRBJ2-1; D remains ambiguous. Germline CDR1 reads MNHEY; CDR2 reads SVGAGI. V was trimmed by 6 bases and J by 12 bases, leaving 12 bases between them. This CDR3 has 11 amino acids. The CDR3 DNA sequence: TGTGCCAGCAGCCCGGGCAAGGTGCAGTTCTTC. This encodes CASSPGKVQFF.

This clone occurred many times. The CDR3 here is CASSLLGGQECGQPQHF. For the CDR3, the DNA is TGTGCCAGCAGCTTATTAGGGGGACAGGAATGCGGTCAGCCCCAGCATTTT. V is TRBV7-4 and J is TRBJ1-5; 8 bases are shared with TRBD1. The germline CDR1 and CDR2 sequences are SGHVT and SQSDAQ. The CDR3 has 17 residues. J lost 6 bases, V lost 2 bases, and 12 bases had no gene match.

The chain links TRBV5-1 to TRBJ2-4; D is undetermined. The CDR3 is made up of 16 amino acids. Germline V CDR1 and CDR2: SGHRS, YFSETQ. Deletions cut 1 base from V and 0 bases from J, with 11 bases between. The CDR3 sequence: CASSLTPDLAKNIQYF. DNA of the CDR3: TGCGCCAGCAGCTTGACCCCCGACTTAGCCAAAAACATTCAGTACTTC.

The CDR3 region has the DNA TGTGCCAGCAGTGAAGCCAGATCCTACAATGAGCAGTTCTTC. It yields the protein CASSEARSYNEQFF. The chain carries TRBV2 and TRBJ2-1, with no clear D. Trimming took 0 bases from V and 1 from J, leaving 4 bases between them. This CDR3 has 14 residues. Germline V gene sequence: CDR1 SNHLY, CDR2 FYNNEI. Full variable domain (missing parts from reference TRBV2 and TRBJ2-1): EPEVTQTPSHQVTQMGQEVILRCVPISNHLYFYWYRQILGQKVEFLVSFYNNEISEKSEIFDDQFSVERPDGSNFTLKIRSTKLEDSAMYFCASSEARSYNEQFFGPGTRLTVL.

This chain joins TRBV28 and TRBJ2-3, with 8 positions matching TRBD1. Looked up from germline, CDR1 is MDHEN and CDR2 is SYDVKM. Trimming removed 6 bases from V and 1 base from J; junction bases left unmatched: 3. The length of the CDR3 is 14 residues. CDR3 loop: CASSPGGRTDTQYF. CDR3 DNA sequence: TGTGCCAGCAGCCCAGGGGGCCGCACAGATACGCAGTATTTT.

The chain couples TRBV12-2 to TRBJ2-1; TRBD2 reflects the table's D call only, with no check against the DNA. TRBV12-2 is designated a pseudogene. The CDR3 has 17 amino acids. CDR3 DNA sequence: TGTGCAAGTCGCTTGCCCTCTAGCGGGAGGCCGAACAATGAGCAGTTCTTC. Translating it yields CASRLPSSGRPNNEQFF.

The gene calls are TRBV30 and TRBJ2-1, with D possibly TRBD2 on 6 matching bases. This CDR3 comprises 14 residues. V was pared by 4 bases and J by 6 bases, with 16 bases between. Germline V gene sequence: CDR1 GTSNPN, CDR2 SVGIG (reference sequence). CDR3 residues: CAWNLAELLNEQFF. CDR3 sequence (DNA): TGTGCCTGGAATTTAGCGGAGTTACTCAATGAGCAGTTCTTC.

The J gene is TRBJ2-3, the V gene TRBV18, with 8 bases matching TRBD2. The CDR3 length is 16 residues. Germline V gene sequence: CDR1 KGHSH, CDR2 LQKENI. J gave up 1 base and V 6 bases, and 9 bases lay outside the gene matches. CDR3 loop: CASSLAPRGGTDTQYF. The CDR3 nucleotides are TGTGCCAGCTCCCTAGCGCCGCGGGGGGGCACAGATACGCAGTATTTT.

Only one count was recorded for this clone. CDR3 coding DNA: TGTGCCAGCAGCTCCCAGTGGGGGTACGAGCAGTACTTC. The encoded protein is CASSSQWGYEQYF. V and J are TRBV5-5 and TRBJ2-7; D may be TRBD1 or TRBD2 (5 bases each). The CDR3 runs to 13 residues. Per germline, CDR1 SGHKS and CDR2 YYEKEE (reference sequence). V lost 3 bases and J lost 4, with 11 bases in between. Together with reference TRBV5-5 and TRBJ2-7, the CDR3 gives the full variable domain: DAGVTQSPTHLIKTRGQQVTLRCSPISGHKSVSWYQQVLGQGPQFIFQYYEKEERGRGNFPDRFSARQFPNYSSELNVNALLLGDSALYLCASSSQWGYEQYFGPGTRLTVT.

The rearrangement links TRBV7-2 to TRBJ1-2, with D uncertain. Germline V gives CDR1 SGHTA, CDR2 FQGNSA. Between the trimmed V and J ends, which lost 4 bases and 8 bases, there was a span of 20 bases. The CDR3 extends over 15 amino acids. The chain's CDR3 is CASSSPSGRIGGYTF. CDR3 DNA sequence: TGTGCCAGCAGCTCCCCATCGGGGAGGATTGGAGGCTACACCTTC.

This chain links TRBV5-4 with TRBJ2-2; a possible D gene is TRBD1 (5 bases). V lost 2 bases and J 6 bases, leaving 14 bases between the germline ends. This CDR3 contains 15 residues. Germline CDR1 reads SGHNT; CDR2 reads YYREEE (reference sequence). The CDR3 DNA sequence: TGTGCCAGCAGCTTATGGCAGGGCCCAGCCGGGGAGCTGTTTTTT. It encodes CASSLWQGPAGELFF. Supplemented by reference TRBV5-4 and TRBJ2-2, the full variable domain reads ETGVTQSPTHLIKTRGQQVTLRCSSQSGHNTVSWYQQALGQGPQFIFQYYREEENGRGNFPPRFSGLQFPNYSSELNVNALELDDSALYLCASSLWQGPAGELFFGEGSRLTVL.

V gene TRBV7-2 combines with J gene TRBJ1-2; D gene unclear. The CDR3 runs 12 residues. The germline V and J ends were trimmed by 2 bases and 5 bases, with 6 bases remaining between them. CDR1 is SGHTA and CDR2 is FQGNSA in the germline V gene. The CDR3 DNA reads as TGTGCCAGCAGCTTATCGTCGTATGGCTACACCTTC. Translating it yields CASSLSSYGYTF.

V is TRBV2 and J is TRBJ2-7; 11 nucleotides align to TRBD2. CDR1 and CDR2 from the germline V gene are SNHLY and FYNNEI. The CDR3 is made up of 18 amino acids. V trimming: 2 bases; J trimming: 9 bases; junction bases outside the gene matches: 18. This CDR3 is CASSETPSLAGGAGGQYF. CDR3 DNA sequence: TGTGCCAGCAGTGAAACCCCGTCCCTAGCGGGAGGAGCGGGCGGGCAGTACTTC.

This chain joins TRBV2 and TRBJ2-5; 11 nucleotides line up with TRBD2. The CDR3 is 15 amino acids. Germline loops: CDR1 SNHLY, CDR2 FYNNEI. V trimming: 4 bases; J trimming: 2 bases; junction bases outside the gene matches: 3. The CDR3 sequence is CASSGGLAVQETQYF. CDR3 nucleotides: TGTGCCAGCAGTGGGGGACTAGCGGTTCAAGAGACCCAGTACTTC.

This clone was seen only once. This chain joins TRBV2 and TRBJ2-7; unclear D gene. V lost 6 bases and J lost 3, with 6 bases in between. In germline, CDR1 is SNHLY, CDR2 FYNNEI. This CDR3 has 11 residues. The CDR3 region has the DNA TGTGCCAGCAGGCAGAGCTACGAGCAGTACTTC. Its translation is CASRQSYEQYF.

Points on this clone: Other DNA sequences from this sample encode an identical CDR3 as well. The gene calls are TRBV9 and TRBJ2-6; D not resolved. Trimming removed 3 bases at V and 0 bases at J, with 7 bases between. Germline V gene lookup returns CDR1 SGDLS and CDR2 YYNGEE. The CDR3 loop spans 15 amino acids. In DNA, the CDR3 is TGTGCCAGCAGCGGGACGGGCTCTGGGGCCAACGTCCTGACTTTC. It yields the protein CASSGTGSGANVLTF.

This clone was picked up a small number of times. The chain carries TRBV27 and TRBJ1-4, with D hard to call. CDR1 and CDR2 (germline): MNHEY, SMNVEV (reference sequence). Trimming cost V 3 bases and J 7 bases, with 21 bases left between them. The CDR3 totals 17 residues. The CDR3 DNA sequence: TGTGCCAGCAGTTTGCGAGGCCTACCCTTGGACGGTGAAAAACTGTTTTTT. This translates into CASSLRGLPLDGEKLFF.

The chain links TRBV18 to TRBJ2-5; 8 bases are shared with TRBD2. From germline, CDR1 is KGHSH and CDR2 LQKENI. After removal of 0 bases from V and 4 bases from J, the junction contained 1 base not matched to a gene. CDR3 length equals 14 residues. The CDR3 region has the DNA TGTGCCAGCTCACCACCTAGCGGGACAGAGACCCAGTACTTC. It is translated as CASSPPSGTETQYF. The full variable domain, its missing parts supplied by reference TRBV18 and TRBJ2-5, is NAGVMQNPRHLVRRRGQEARLRCSPMKGHSHVYWYRQLPEEGLKFMVYLQKENIIDESGMPKERFSAEFPKEGPSILRIQQVVRGDSAAYFCASSPPSGTETQYFGPGTRLLVL.

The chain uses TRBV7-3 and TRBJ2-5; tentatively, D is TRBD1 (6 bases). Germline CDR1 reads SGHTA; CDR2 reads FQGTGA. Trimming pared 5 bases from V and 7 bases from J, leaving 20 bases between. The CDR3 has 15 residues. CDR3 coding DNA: TGTGCCAGCAGCGAAGGGTCCGGACAGCTGGGGACCCAGTACTTC. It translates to CASSEGSGQLGTQYF.

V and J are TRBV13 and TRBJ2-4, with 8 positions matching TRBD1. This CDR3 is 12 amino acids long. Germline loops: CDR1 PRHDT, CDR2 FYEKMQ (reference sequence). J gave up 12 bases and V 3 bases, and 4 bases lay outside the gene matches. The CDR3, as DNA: TGTGCCAGCAGCTTGGCCAGGGGGCCTCAGTACTTC. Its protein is CASSLARGPQYF.